This paragraph covers one T cell receptor beta chain sequence. Its target is not known. This record comes from a study of T cell responses to AZD1222 COVID-19 vaccine. General study findings and limits: The study sampled repertoires only after the peak T cell response. Spike was spanned by vaccine-associated CD4 TCRs, which were dominant at 160-218 and 743-854. Per reports, nearly half of all spike-specific TCRs target regions that are unmutated in variants.

Only in-frame clones appear in the TCRdb table, and some are missing; sequencing was by immunoSEQ multiplex PCR. The sample shows about 120,000 clones, roughly 85% of them seen only once. The receptor comes from an adult in good health. Sequenced material: peripheral blood, taken on day 0 of AZD1222 vaccination.

CDR3 in amino acids: CASSPPQGRKTIYNEQFF. CDR3 in DNA: TGTGCCAGCTCACCACCACAGGGAAGGAAGACAATTTACAATGAGCAGTTCTTC. The gene calls are TRBV28 and TRBJ2-1; weak D call: TRBD1 (6 bases). Trimming cost V 8 bases and J 4 bases, with 27 bases left between them. Germline V CDR1 and CDR2: MDHEN, SYDVKM. The length of the CDR3 is 18 residues.